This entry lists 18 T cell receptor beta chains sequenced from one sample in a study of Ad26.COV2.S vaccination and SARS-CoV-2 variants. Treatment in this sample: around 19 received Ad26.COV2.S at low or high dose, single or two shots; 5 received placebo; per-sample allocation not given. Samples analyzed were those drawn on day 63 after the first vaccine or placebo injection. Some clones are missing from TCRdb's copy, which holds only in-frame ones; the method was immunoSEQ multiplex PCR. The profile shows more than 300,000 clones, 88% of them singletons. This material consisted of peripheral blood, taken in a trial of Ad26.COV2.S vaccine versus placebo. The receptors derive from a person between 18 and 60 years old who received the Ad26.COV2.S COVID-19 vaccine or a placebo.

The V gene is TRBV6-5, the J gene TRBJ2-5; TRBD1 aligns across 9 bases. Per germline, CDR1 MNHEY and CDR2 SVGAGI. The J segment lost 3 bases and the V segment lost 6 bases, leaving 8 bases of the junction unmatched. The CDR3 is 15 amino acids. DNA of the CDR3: TGTGCCAGCAGCGGGAACAGGGGGCGCGAAGAGACCCAGTACTTC. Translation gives CASSGNRGREETQYF.

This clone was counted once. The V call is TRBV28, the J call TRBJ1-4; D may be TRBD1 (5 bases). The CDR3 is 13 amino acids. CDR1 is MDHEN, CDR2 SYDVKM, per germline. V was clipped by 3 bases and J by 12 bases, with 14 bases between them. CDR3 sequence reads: CASSFLSLRELFF. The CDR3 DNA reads TGTGCCAGCAGTTTCTTGAGTCTCAGGGAACTGTTTTTT.

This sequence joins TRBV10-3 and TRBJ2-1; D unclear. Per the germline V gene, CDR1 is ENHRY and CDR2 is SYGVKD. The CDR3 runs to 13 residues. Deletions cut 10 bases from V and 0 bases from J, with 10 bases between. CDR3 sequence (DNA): TGTGCCACCTCCAGGAGCTCCTACAATGAGCAGTTCTTC. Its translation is CATSRSSYNEQFF.

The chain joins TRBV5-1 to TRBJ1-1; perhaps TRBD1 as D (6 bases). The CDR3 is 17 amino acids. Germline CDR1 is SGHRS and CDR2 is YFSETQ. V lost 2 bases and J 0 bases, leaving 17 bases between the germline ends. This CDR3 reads CASSFWGQPGLNTEAFF. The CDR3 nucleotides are TGCGCCAGCAGCTTCTGGGGGCAGCCGGGGCTGAACACTGAAGCTTTCTTT.

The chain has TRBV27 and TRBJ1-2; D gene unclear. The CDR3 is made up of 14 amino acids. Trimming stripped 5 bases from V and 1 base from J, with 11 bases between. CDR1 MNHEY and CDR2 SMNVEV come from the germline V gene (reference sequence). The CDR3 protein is CASSAIGINYGYTF. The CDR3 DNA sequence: TGTGCCAGCAGTGCAATTGGGATTAACTATGGCTACACCTTC.

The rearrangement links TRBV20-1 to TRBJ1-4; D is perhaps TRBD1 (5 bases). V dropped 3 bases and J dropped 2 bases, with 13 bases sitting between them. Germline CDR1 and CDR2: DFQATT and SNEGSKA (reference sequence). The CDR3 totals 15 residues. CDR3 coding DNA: TGCAGTGCTAGTGCTCGGGGGGGGACTAATGAAAAACTGTTTTTT. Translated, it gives CSASARGGTNEKLFF.

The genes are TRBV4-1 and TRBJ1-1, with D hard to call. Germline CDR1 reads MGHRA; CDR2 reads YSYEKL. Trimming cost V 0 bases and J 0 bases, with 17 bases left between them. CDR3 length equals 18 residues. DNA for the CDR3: TGCGCCAGCAGCCAAGATATGAGAGGTTCCGTTATGAACACTGAAGCTTTCTTT. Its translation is CASSQDMRGSVMNTEAFF.

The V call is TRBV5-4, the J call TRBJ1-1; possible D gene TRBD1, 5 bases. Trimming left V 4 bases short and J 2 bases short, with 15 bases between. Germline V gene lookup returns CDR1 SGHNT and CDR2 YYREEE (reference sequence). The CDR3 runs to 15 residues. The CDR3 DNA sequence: TGTGCCAGCAGCCCCGGTGGGGGGGTCAACACTGAAGCTTTCTTT. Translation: CASSPGGGVNTEAFF.

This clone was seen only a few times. Here the CDR3 reads CASSSQGGRAEAFF. CDR3 DNA sequence: TGCGCCAGCAGCTCTCAGGGTGGCAGGGCTGAAGCTTTCTTT. The V call is TRBV5-1, the J call TRBJ1-1; perhaps TRBD1 as D (5 bases). The CDR3 has 14 amino acids. Germline V gene data show CDR1 as SGHRS and CDR2 as YFSETQ. V gave up 3 bases and J gave up 6 bases, with 15 bases separating them.

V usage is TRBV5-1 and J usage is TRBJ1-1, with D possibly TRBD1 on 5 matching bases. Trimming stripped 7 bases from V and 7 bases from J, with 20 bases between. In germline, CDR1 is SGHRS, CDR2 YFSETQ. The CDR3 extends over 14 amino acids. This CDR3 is CASAFLSGQNEAFF. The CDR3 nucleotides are TGCGCCAGCGCCTTCCTATCGGGGCAGAATGAAGCTTTCTTT.

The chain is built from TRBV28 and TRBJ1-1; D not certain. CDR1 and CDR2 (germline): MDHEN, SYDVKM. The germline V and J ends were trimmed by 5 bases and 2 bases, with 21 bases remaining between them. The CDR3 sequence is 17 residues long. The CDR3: CASSPPAPWRLNTEAFF. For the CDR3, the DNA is TGTGCCAGCAGTCCCCCGGCGCCTTGGCGCTTAAACACTGAAGCTTTCTTT.

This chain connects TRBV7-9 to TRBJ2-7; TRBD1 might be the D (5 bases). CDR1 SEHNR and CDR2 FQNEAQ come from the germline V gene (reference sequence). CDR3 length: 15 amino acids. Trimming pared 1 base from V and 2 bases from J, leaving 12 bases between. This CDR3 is CASSLVTGKPYEQYF. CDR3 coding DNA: TGTGCCAGCAGCTTAGTTACAGGCAAGCCCTACGAGCAGTACTTC. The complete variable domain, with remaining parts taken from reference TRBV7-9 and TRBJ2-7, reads DTGVSQNPRHKITKRGQNVTFRCDPISEHNRLYWYRQTLGQGPEFLTYFQNEAQLEKSRLLSDRFSAERPKGSFSTLEIQRTEQGDSAMYLCASSLVTGKPYEQYFGPGTRLTVT.

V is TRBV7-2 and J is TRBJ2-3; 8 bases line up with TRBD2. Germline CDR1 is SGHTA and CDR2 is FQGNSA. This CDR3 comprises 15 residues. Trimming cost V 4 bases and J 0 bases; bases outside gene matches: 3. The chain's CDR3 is CASSSLAVSTDTQYF. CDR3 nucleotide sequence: TGTGCCAGCAGCTCACTAGCGGTTAGCACAGATACGCAGTATTTT. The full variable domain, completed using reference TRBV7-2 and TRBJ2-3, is GAGVSQSPSNKVTEKGKDVELRCDPISGHTALYWYRQSLGQGLEFLIYFQGNSAPDKSGLPSDRFSAERTGGSVSTLTIQRTQQEDSAVYLCASSSLAVSTDTQYFGPGTRLTVL.

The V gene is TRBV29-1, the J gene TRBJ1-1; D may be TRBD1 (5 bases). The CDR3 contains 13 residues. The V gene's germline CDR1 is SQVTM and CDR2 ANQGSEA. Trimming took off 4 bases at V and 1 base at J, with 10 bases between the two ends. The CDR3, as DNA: TGCAGCGTTGGAGGGACGACGAACACTGAAGCTTTCTTT. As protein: CSVGGTTNTEAFF. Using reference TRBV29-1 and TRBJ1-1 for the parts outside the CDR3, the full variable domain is SAVISQKPSRDICQRGTSLTIQCQVDSQVTMMFWYRQQPGQSLTLIATANQGSEATYESGFVIDKFPISRPNLTFSTLTVSNMSPEDSSIYLCSVGGTTNTEAFFGQGTRLTVV.

CDR3 sequence (DNA): TGTGCCAGCAGCAAACCCGGGCCGGGGGCGAAATCTGAGCAGTTCTTC. Protein sequence: CASSKPGPGAKSEQFF. The J gene is TRBJ2-1, the V gene TRBV21-1. TRBV21-1 is annotated as a pseudogene. The CDR3 covers 16 residues.

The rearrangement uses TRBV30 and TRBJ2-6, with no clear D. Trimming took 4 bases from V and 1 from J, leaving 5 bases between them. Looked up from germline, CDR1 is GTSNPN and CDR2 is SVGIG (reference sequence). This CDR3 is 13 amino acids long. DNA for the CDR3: TGTGCCTGGATAGAGTCTGGGGCCAACGTCCTGACTTTC. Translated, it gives CAWIESGANVLTF.

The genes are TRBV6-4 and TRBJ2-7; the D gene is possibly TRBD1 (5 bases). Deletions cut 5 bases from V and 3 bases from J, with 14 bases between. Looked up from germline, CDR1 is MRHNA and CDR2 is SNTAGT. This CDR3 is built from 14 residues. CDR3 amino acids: CASSPQVGDYEQYF. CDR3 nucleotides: TGTGCCAGCAGTCCACAGGTCGGAGACTACGAGCAGTACTTC.

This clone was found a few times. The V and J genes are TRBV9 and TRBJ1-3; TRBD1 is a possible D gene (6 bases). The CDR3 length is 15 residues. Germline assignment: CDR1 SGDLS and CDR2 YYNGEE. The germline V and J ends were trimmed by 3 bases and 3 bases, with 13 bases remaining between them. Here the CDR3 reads CASSGLNRVGNTIYF. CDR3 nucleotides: TGTGCCAGCAGCGGACTAAACAGGGTTGGAAACACCATATATTTT.